One sample yielded the 20 T cell receptor beta chains listed below, sequenced in a study of cytomegalovirus exposure and HLA in healthy donors. The PCR had 60 Vbeta and 13 Jbeta primers. Sequenced by immunoSEQ multiplex PCR; TCRdb stores in-frame clones only, minus some. The sample lists over 200,000 clones; roughly 82% were seen once. Source material: PBMCs. Source of these receptors: a man aged 40-49 years in good health and CMV-seropositive.

The chain links TRBV12-5 to TRBJ2-1, with D tentatively TRBD2 (5 bases). The CDR3 consists of 11 residues. V shed 1 base and J shed 15 bases, with 10 bases lying between them. Germline assignment: CDR1 LGHNT and CDR2 FRNRAP. CDR3 in DNA: TGTGCTAGTGGTTTGGAACCTCTAGCGTTCTTC. Protein sequence: CASGLEPLAFF.

This clone showed up just a few times. The V call is TRBV7-9, the J call TRBJ1-1; D unclear. The length of the CDR3 is 14 residues. Germline assignment: CDR1 SEHNR and CDR2 FQNEAQ (reference sequence). The germline V and J ends were trimmed by 1 base and 4 bases, with 10 bases remaining between them. As DNA, the CDR3 is TGTGCCAGCAGCTTAGGTTCTGAGAGCACTGAAGCTTTCTTT. Translated, it gives CASSLGSESTEAFF.

The chain is built from TRBV27 and TRBJ1-1, with 9 bases aligning to TRBD1. Germline V gene lookup returns CDR1 MNHEY and CDR2 SMNVEV (reference sequence). There are 15 residues in the CDR3. With 8 bases clipped from V and 3 bases from J, the junction kept 10 bases outside the gene matches. CDR3: CASGGTGWKDTEAFF. CDR3 nucleotides: TGTGCCAGCGGAGGGACAGGGTGGAAGGACACTGAAGCTTTCTTT.

A single count supports this clone. Other DNA sequences of this sample code for an identical CDR3. This sequence joins TRBV5-1 and TRBJ1-1; no firm D call. The V end was cut by 0 bases, the J end by 0 bases, with 9 bases between. Germline loops: CDR1 SGHRS, CDR2 YFSETQ. This CDR3 contains 15 residues. CDR3 DNA: TGCGCCAGCAGCTTGGAGGCGACTATGAACACTGAAGCTTTCTTT. It specifies CASSLEATMNTEAFF.

V usage is TRBV10-1 and J usage is TRBJ2-5; 9 bases line up with TRBD1. Germline values: CDR1 WNHNN, CDR2 SYGVQD (reference sequence). V was pared by 4 bases and J by 5 bases, with 5 bases of the junction left unmatched. This CDR3 region has 14 residues. CDR3 residues: CASSVGTGLETQYF. The CDR3, as DNA: TGCGCCAGCAGTGTCGGGACAGGGTTGGAGACCCAGTACTTC.

The chain employs TRBV27 and TRBJ2-7, with TRBD1 identical over 7 bases. The CDR3 length is 16 residues. The V and J ends lost 4 bases and 2 bases, in that order; junction bases with no gene match: 11. The germline V gene has CDR1 MNHEY and CDR2 SMNVEV (reference sequence). CDR3 sequence reads: CASSYDRDSFTYEQYF. CDR3 coding DNA: TGTGCCAGCAGTTACGACCGGGACAGCTTTACCTACGAGCAGTACTTC.

This rearrangement joins TRBV4-1 to TRBJ2-3; TRBD2 aligns across 10 bases. The CDR3 is made up of 16 amino acids. Per germline, CDR1 MGHRA and CDR2 YSYEKL. V lost 6 bases and J lost 1; bases outside the gene matches: 7. The CDR3 sequence: CASSGDGLAGTDTQYF. The CDR3 region has the DNA TGCGCCAGCAGTGGAGACGGACTAGCGGGCACAGATACGCAGTATTTT.

V usage is TRBV6-5 and J usage is TRBJ2-1, with TRBD2 matching over 7 bases. Per the germline V gene, CDR1 is MNHEY and CDR2 is SVGAGI. This CDR3 is built from 11 residues. J was trimmed by 9 bases and V by 5 bases; bases with no gene match: 1. CDR3 loop: CASSPGGEQFF. In DNA, the CDR3 is TGTGCCAGCAGTCCGGGGGGTGAGCAGTTCTTC.

The rearrangement uses TRBV19 and TRBJ1-1, with 9 bases identical to TRBD1. V lost 4 bases, J lost 4 bases, and 7 bases stayed unmatched. The CDR3 has 15 amino acids. Germline lookup yields CDR1 LNHDA and CDR2 SQIVND (reference sequence). The CDR3 spells CASSTTGGIGTEAFF. DNA for the CDR3: TGTGCCAGTAGTACCACAGGGGGCATCGGCACTGAAGCTTTCTTT.

This clone has only a few counts. V and J are TRBV29-1 and TRBJ1-3; D is possibly TRBD1 (5 bases). V was pared by 3 bases and J by 0 bases, with 6 bases between. CDR3 length: 13 amino acids. Germline values: CDR1 SQVTM, CDR2 ANQGSEA. The CDR3 nucleotides are TGCAGCGTTGAGGGGCTCTCTGGAAACACCATATATTTT. Its protein product is CSVEGLSGNTIYF.

This sequence joins TRBV7-9 and TRBJ2-1; 7 bases fit TRBD2. The CDR3 runs 16 residues. Germline V gene data show CDR1 as SEHNR and CDR2 as FQNEAQ (reference sequence). J lost 2 bases, V lost 4 bases, and 8 bases had no gene match. The CDR3 protein is CASSYHRDYPYNEQFF. DNA of the CDR3: TGTGCCAGCAGCTATCACCGGGACTACCCCTACAATGAGCAGTTCTTC.

The J gene is TRBJ1-2, the V gene TRBV5-1, with a weak D call TRBD1 (5 bases). This CDR3 spans 15 amino acids. In germline, CDR1 is SGHRS, CDR2 YFSETQ. With 5 bases removed from V and 7 bases from J, the gap between germline ends came to 21 bases. Written as DNA, the CDR3 is TGCGCCAGCAGTTCTGAAGGAGCGGGGGACGTTGGCTACACCTTC. Encoded protein: CASSSEGAGDVGYTF.

The CDR3 reads CAISESGTGNTEAFF. Written as DNA, the CDR3 is TGTGCCATCAGTGAGTCCGGGACAGGGAACACTGAAGCTTTCTTT. The chain uses TRBV10-3 and TRBJ1-1; 8 bases line up with TRBD1. Per the germline V gene, CDR1 is ENHRY and CDR2 is SYGVKD. CDR3 size: 15 residues. Losses at the gene ends were 0 bases for V and 1 base for J; bases not matched to a gene: 1.

This chain connects TRBV19 to TRBJ1-5, with 7 bases matching TRBD1. Germline loops: CDR1 LNHDA, CDR2 SQIVND (reference sequence). Trimming cost V 7 bases and J 0 bases; bases outside gene matches: 12. The CDR3 is made up of 17 amino acids. CDR3 loop: CASIGAGGGYSNQPQHF. The DNA of the CDR3 is TGTGCCAGTATTGGCGCAGGGGGAGGATATAGCAATCAGCCCCAGCATTTT.

This clone was counted a few times. The V and J genes are TRBV7-2 and TRBJ2-7; 7 nucleotides align to TRBD2. This CDR3 contains 15 residues. From germline, CDR1 is SGHTA and CDR2 FQGNSA. After removal of 1 base from V and 4 bases from J, the junction contained 7 bases not matched to a gene. The CDR3 region is CASSLDGGRRYEQYF. In nucleotides, the CDR3 is TGTGCCAGCAGCTTAGATGGCGGGAGAAGGTACGAGCAGTACTTC.

This clone has only one observation. This chain joins TRBV6-5 and TRBJ2-1, with 9 bases matching TRBD1. Germline lookup yields CDR1 MNHEY and CDR2 SVGAGI. V lost 2 bases, J lost 7 bases, and 6 bases stayed unmatched. This CDR3 region has 15 residues. This CDR3 is CASSYGTGSTNEQFF. The CDR3 DNA is TGTGCCAGCAGTTACGGGACAGGGTCTACGAATGAGCAGTTCTTC.

The DNA of the CDR3 is TGTGCCAGTAGTCCTTGGGACAGGGGTAACGGCGAGCAGTACTTC. This translates into CASSPWDRGNGEQYF. V gene TRBV19 combines with J gene TRBJ2-7; 10 positions match TRBD1. Germline lookup yields CDR1 LNHDA and CDR2 SQIVND (reference sequence). This CDR3 region has 15 residues. Losses at the gene ends were 5 bases for V and 6 bases for J; bases not matched to a gene: 10. The variable domain in full, with the rest retrieved from reference TRBV19 and TRBJ2-7, is DGGITQSPKYLFRKEGQNVTLSCEQNLNHDAMYWYRQDPGQGLRLIYYSQIVNDFQKGDIAEGYSVSREKKESFPLTVTSAQKNPTAFYLCASSPWDRGNGEQYFGPGTRLTVT.

This clone was detected a few times. The chain carries TRBV4-1 and TRBJ1-2; D ambiguous. From germline, CDR1 is MGHRA and CDR2 YSYEKL. Trimming cost V 0 bases and J 5 bases, with 10 bases left between them. There are 14 residues in the CDR3. CDR3 loop: CASSQDEQWYGYTF. The CDR3 DNA follows: TGCGCCAGCAGCCAAGATGAACAGTGGTATGGCTACACCTTC.

This chain connects TRBV7-8 to TRBJ2-3; 9 nucleotides match TRBD1. J was trimmed by 3 bases and V by 5 bases; bases with no gene match: 15. The CDR3 is 18 residues long. Looked up from germline, CDR1 is SGHVS and CDR2 is FQNEAQ. The CDR3 DNA follows: TGTGCCAGCAGCCCGCTATTCCGGGACAGGGAGGCTACAGATACGCAGTATTTT. Its translation is CASSPLFRDREATDTQYF. The complete variable domain, with remaining parts taken from reference TRBV7-8 and TRBJ2-3, reads GAGVSQSPRYKVAKRGQDVALRCDPISGHVSLFWYQQALGQGPEFLTYFQNEAQLDKSGLPSDRFFAERPEGSVSTLKIQRTQQEDSAVYLCASSPLFRDREATDTQYFGPGTRLTVL.

V usage is TRBV10-3 and J usage is TRBJ1-5, with TRBD1 matching over 10 bases. From germline, CDR1 is ENHRY and CDR2 SYGVKD. The CDR3 contains 15 residues. V lost 5 bases and J lost 7; bases outside the gene matches: 8. The CDR3 DNA sequence: TGTGCCATCAGTAGACAGGGGGCGGAAGGACAGCCCCAGCATTTT. Translation: CAISRQGAEGQPQHF.